This T cell receptor (beta chain) was sequenced in a study of T cell changes during pregnancy in multiple sclerosis. J was trimmed by 4 bases and V by 4 bases; bases with no gene match: 9. The germline gives CDR1 SGHAT, CDR2 FQDESV (reference sequence). The CDR3 sequence is 15 residues long. TCRdb's copy holds only in-frame clones and misses some; the assay was immunoSEQ multiplex PCR. This table holds some 85,000 clones, around 93% found once. The rearrangement links TRBV11-1 to TRBJ1-2; 7 bases fit TRBD1. The sequence was collected from a female donor in good health, enrolled as a control in a pregnancy study. This specimen consisted of peripheral blood, obtained in the second trimester of pregnancy. DNA of the CDR3: TGTGCCAGCAGCTCAGGACAGGACCCATTCTATGGCTACACCTTC. It encodes CASSSGQDPFYGYTF.